Following are 16 T cell receptor beta chains from one sample sequenced in a study of blood T cells in healthy people across ages. A second about 7 to 12 cycle PCR used barcoded and J-beta primers. Each CDR3 protein is one row after TCRdb ran MiXCR on the 5' RACE reads. The sample includes over a million distinct CDR3 sequences, around 43% seen only once; the top ten take 15% to 20%. The sequenced sample consisted of blood. Every receptor here comes from a woman between 55 and 75 years old in good health.

V is TRBV11-1 and J is TRBJ2-1, with 14 nucleotides matching TRBD2. In germline, CDR1 is SGHAT, CDR2 FQDESV (reference sequence). CDR3 length: 16 residues. The V and J ends lost 5 bases and 7 bases, in that order; junction bases with no gene match: 7. In DNA form, the CDR3 reads TGTGCCAGCAGCGGTGGGACTAGCGGGAGTTTGAATGAGCAGTTCTTC. Protein: CASSGGTSGSLNEQFF.

The chain employs TRBV20-1 and TRBJ2-7; TRBD2 aligns across 7 bases. The end of the DNA fits TRBJ2-5 better, so the J call may be wrong. Germline CDR1 DFQATT, CDR2 SNEGSKA (reference sequence). The CDR3 is 13 residues long. Here the CDR3 reads CSASDWEGETQYF. Written as DNA, the CDR3 is TGCAGTGCTAGCGATTGGGAGGGCGAGACCCAGTACTTC.

The J gene is TRBJ2-7, the V gene TRBV10-3; 7 positions match TRBD1. Germline V gene data show CDR1 as ENHRY and CDR2 as SYGVKD. The CDR3 is made up of 13 amino acids. V dropped 5 bases and J dropped 0; count of bases not matched to a gene: 1. The CDR3 bases are TGTGCCATCAGTCCAGGGGGCTCCTACGAGCAGTACTTC. Its translation: CAISPGGSYEQYF.

This clonotype was seen only once. The chain links TRBV5-1 to TRBJ2-3; 8 bases align to TRBD1. The length of the CDR3 is 12 residues. The junction had 3 bases not matched to a gene; V was cut back by 4 bases and J by 8 bases. Per the germline V gene, CDR1 is SGHRS and CDR2 is YFSETQ. The CDR3 region is CASSTTGGTQYF. As DNA, the CDR3 is TGCGCCAGCAGCACCACAGGGGGTACGCAGTATTTT.

This clonotype was picked up one time. J is TRBJ2-1 and V is TRBV4-1; 10 bases align to TRBD2. This CDR3 has 13 amino acids. From germline, CDR1 is MGHRA and CDR2 YSYEKL. V gave up 2 bases and J gave up 10 bases; unmatched junction bases: 2. CDR3 sequence reads: CASSQLAGDEQFF. For the CDR3, the DNA is TGCGCCAGCAGCCAACTAGCGGGAGACGAGCAGTTCTTC.

The chain recombines TRBV25-1 with TRBJ1-5; no reliable D call. From germline, CDR1 is MGHDK and CDR2 SYGVNS. The CDR3 has 12 amino acids. The ends were cut back, 0 bases at V and 10 bases at J, with 7 bases in the middle. CDR3 nucleotides: TGTGCCAGCAGTGAATATGGCGGTCCCCAGCATTTT. This codes for CASSEYGGPQHF.

The chain combines TRBV25-1 with TRBJ1-1, with 9 positions matching TRBD1. CDR1 and CDR2 (germline): MGHDK, SYGVNS. The junction had 8 bases not matched to a gene; V was cut back by 4 bases and J by 8 bases. The CDR3 runs 14 residues. CDR3 in DNA: TGTGCCAGCAGTGCGTCCGGGACAGGGTCCGAAGCTTTCTTT. Its protein product is CASSASGTGSEAFF.

The gene calls are TRBV7-8 and TRBJ2-7; 10 bases are shared with TRBD2. J was trimmed by 4 bases and V by 1 base; bases with no gene match: 13. This CDR3 region has 18 residues. Germline lookup yields CDR1 SGHVS and CDR2 FQNEAQ. The CDR3 DNA follows: TGTGCCAGCAGCTTAGACCAACCGAGGACTAGCGGAGGTTACGAGCAGTACTTC. Its translation: CASSLDQPRTSGGYEQYF.

This clonotype showed up just once. The chain uses TRBV5-1 and TRBJ2-5; D is perhaps TRBD2 (5 bases). The CDR3 is 14 amino acids. Trimming stripped 5 bases from V and 11 bases from J, with 22 bases between. Germline V gene data show CDR1 as SGHRS and CDR2 as YFSETQ. The chain's CDR3 is CASRYEDSRNEQYF. The CDR3, as DNA: TGCGCCAGCAGGTATGAGGACTCCCGCAATGAGCAGTACTTC.

J is TRBJ1-2 and V is TRBV7-2; D uncertain. The V end was cut by 5 bases, the J end by 5 bases, with 12 bases between. The CDR3 has 13 amino acids. Germline CDR1 is SGHTA and CDR2 is FQGNSA. CDR3 sequence (DNA): TGTGCCAGCAGCCCCGGAGGGAAGTATGGCTACACCTTC. It encodes CASSPGGKYGYTF.

The genes are TRBV27 and TRBJ2-3, with D perhaps TRBD2 (6 bases). The CDR3 extends over 14 amino acids. The V end lost 2 bases, the J end lost 5 bases, and 11 bases lay between the germline ends. Germline CDR1 reads MNHEY; CDR2 reads SMNVEV (reference sequence). The CDR3 region is CASSLLAGIDTQYF. In DNA, the CDR3 is TGTGCCAGCAGTTTACTCGCGGGAATAGATACGCAGTATTTT.

The chain recombines TRBV24-1 with TRBJ2-7; maybe TRBD2 (5 bases). The end of the DNA aligns better with TRBJ2-5, so the J call may be wrong. The germline V gene has CDR1 KGHDR and CDR2 SFDVKD. This CDR3 has 13 amino acids. Here the CDR3 DNA reads TGTGCCACCAATGGTAGCGCCCAAAGGACCCAGTACTTC. Its protein is CATNGSAQRTQYF.

This clonotype was recorded only once. The chain employs TRBV11-1 and TRBJ2-5; TRBD1 is a possible D gene (6 bases). From germline, CDR1 is SGHAT and CDR2 FQDESV (reference sequence). Deletions cut 5 bases from V and 4 bases from J, with 14 bases between. The CDR3 covers 14 residues. CDR3: CASSANRVGETQYF. CDR3 nucleotides: TGTGCCAGCAGCGCGAACAGGGTGGGAGAGACCCAGTACTTC.

J is TRBJ2-1 and V is TRBV15, with D uncertain. The J call may be faulty, since TRBJ2-7 better matches the DNA end. Looked up from germline, CDR1 is LNHNV and CDR2 is YYDKDF (reference sequence). CDR3 length equals 17 residues. CDR3 region: CATSRDLGYGADNEQYF. CDR3 nucleotide sequence: TGTGCCACCAGCAGAGATCTGGGATACGGTGCAGACAATGAGCAGTACTTC.

V is TRBV9 and J is TRBJ2-3; 7 bases align to TRBD2. The CDR3 runs 16 residues. With 0 bases clipped from V and 1 base from J, the junction kept 5 bases outside the gene matches. CDR1 is SGDLS and CDR2 is YYNGEE in the germline V gene. The CDR3, as DNA: TGTGCCAGCAGCGTAGCGTCTAGCGGAGGCACAGATACGCAGTATTTT. Its translation: CASSVASSGGTDTQYF.

The chain links TRBV20-1 to TRBJ2-1, with D possibly TRBD2 on 6 matching bases. CDR3 length: 10 amino acids. V lost 4 bases, J lost 11 bases, and 9 bases lay in between. From germline, CDR1 is DFQATT and CDR2 SNEGSKA (reference sequence). The CDR3 DNA reads TGCAGTGCTATAGCGGAGAAGCAGTTCTTC. It specifies CSAIAEKQFF.